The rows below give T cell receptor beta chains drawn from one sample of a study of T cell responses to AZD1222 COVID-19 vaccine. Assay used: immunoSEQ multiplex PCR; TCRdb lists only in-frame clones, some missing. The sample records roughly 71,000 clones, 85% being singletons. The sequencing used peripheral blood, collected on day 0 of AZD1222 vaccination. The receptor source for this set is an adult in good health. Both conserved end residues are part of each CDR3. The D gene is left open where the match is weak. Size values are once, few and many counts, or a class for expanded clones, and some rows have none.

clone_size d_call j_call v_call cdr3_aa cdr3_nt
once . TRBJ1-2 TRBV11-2 CASSHDSLYGYTF TGTGCCAGCAGTCACGACAGCCTCTATGGCTACACCTTC
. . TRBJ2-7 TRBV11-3 CASSTPQTGIYEQYF TGTGCCAGCAGCACCCCTCAGACGGGGATCTACGAGCAGTACTTC
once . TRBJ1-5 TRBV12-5 CASGHQRGHQPQHF TGTGCTAGTGGTCATCAGCGGGGACATCAGCCCCAGCATTTT
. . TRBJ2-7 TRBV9 CASSAVAGYEQYF TGTGCCAGCAGCGCGGTAGCTGGCTACGAGCAGTACTTC
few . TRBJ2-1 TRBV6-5 CASSYSIVNEQFF TGTGCCAGCAGTTACTCGATAGTTAATGAGCAGTTCTTC
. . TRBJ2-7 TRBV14 CASSQVIGQGSSREQYF TGTGCCAGCAGCCAAGTTATTGGGCAGGGCTCCTCCCGGGAGCAGTACTTC
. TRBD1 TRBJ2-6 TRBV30 CAWSFKQGVNVLTF TGTGCCTGGAGTTTTAAACAGGGGGTTAACGTCCTGACTTTC
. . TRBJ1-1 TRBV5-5 CASSLTTASNTEAFF TGTGCCAGCAGCTTGACGACAGCATCGAACACTGAAGCTTTCTTT
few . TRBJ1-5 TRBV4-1 CASSQEEGLGPQHF TGCGCCAGCAGCCAAGAGGAGGGGCTGGGGCCCCAGCATTTT
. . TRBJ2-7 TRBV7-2 CASSLIFEQYF TGTGCCAGCAGCTTAATTTTCGAGCAGTACTTC
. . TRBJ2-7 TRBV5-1 CASSLELGQGNPVAYEQYF TGCGCCAGCAGCTTGGAGTTAGGTCAGGGCAACCCCGTAGCCTACGAGCAGTACTTC
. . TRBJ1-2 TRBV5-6 CASSLAGTDRYGYTF TGTGCCAGCAGCTTGGCCGGAACAGATCGCTATGGCTACACCTTC
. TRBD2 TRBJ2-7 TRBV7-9 CASSSTSGGRSSYEQYF TGTGCCAGCAGCTCAACTAGCGGGGGGCGCAGCTCCTACGAGCAGTACTTC
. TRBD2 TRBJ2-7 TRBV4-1 CASSRLSRDYSYEQYF TGCGCCAGCAGCCGACTAAGCCGGGACTACTCCTACGAGCAGTACTTC
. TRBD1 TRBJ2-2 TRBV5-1 CASSPGGASGELFF TGCGCCAGCAGCCCAGGGGGCGCCTCCGGGGAGCTGTTTTTT
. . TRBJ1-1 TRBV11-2 CASSLMGGGTEAFF TGTGCCAGCAGCTTAATGGGTGGGGGCACTGAAGCTTTCTTT
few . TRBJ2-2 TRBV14 CASSLNTGNTGELFF TGTGCCAGCAGCCTAAACACGGGTAACACCGGGGAGCTGTTTTTT
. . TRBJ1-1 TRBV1 CTSSQPRAGNTEAFF TGCACCAGCAGCCAACCCAGGGCAGGAAACACTGAAGCTTTCTTT
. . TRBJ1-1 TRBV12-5 CASGWVVWEIERGTEAFF TGTGCTAGTGGTTGGGTAGTTTGGGAGATCGAACGCGGCACTGAAGCTTTCTTT
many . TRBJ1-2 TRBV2 CASSGQAGGYTF TGTGCCAGCAGTGGACAGGCGGGGGGCTACACCTTC
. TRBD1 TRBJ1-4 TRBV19 CASSPLQGTPYEKLFF TGTGCCAGTAGTCCATTACAGGGGACCCCATATGAAAAACTGTTTTTT
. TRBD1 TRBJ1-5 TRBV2 CASSEKTGDNQPQHF TGTGCCAGCAGTGAGAAAACAGGGGACAATCAGCCCCAGCATTTT
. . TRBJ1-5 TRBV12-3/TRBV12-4 CASSFGLLPQHF TGTGCCAGCAGTTTTGGCTTATTACCCCAGCATTTT
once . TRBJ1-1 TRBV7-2 CASRAGIGGTEAFF TGTGCCAGCAGGGCTGGAATAGGGGGCACTGAAGCTTTCTTT
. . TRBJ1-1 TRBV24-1 CATSDLKGGSSEAFF TGTGCCACCAGTGATTTGAAAGGGGGATCTTCTGAAGCTTTCTTT
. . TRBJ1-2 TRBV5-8 CASSVGTISGYTF TGTGCCAGCAGCGTCGGGACAATTAGCGGCTACACCTTC
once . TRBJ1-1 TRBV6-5 CAIRAGRGNTEAFF TGTGCCATCCGGGCGGGCAGGGGGAACACTGAAGCTTTCTTT
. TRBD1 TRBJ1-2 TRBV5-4 CASSYDGTGVTF TGTGCCAGCAGCTATGACGGGACAGGGGTCACCTTC
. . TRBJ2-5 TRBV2 CASSPDYAWETQYF TGTGCCAGCAGCCCGGACTACGCTTGGGAGACCCAGTACTTC
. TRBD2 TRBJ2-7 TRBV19 CASSGGGLASEQYF TGTGCCAGTAGCGGAGGGGGACTAGCGAGTGAGCAGTACTTC
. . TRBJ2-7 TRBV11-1 CASSRVGGSPYEQYF TGTGCCAGCAGCCGAGTAGGAGGGAGCCCCTACGAGCAGTACTTC
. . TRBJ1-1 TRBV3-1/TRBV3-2 CASSQGGGPTEAFF TGTGCCAGCAGCCAAGGAGGAGGACCCACTGAAGCTTTCTTT
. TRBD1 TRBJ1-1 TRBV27 CASSHNSGTAWGAFF TGTGCCAGCAGCCACAACTCGGGGACAGCATGGGGAGCTTTCTTT
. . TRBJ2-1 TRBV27 CASSSTGRPSNEQFF TGTGCCAGCAGTTCAACAGGCCGTCCTTCCAATGAGCAGTTCTTC
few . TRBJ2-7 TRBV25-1 CASSAGVGGAYEQYF TGTGCCAGCAGTGCCGGTGTGGGGGGAGCCTACGAGCAGTACTTC
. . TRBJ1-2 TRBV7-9 CASSLNRPAGYTF TGTGCCAGCAGCTTAAACAGACCCGCAGGCTACACCTTC
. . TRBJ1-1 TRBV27 CASSFETNTEAFF TGTGCCAGCAGTTTTGAGACCAACACTGAAGCTTTCTTT
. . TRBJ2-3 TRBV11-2 CASSLEGTLLYF TGTGCCAGCAGCTTAGAAGGAACGTTGTTGTATTTT
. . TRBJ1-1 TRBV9 CASSVSKGTEAFF TGTGCCAGCAGCGTTTCTAAAGGGACTGAAGCTTTCTTT
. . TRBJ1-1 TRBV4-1 CASSQDPAGRNTEAFF TGCGCCAGCAGCCAAGATCCGGCAGGTCGGAACACTGAAGCTTTCTTT
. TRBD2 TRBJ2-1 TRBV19 CASNSGRLGVEQFF TGTGCCAGTAATAGCGGGAGGTTAGGGGTTGAGCAGTTCTTC
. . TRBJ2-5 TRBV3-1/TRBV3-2 CASSQPGQETQYF TGTGCCAGCAGCCAGCCAGGGCAAGAGACCCAGTACTTC
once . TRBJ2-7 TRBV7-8 CASSVDSLYEQYF TGTGCCAGCAGCGTGGACAGCCTCTACGAGCAGTACTTC
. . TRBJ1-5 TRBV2 CASSAFAGDNQPQHF TGTGCCAGCAGTGCCTTTGCAGGGGACAATCAGCCCCAGCATTTT
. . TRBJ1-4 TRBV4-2 CASSQAHGGEKLFF TGTGCCAGCAGCCAAGCACACGGAGGGGAAAAACTGTTTTTT